This T cell receptor (beta chain) is drawn from a study of cytomegalovirus exposure and HLA in healthy donors. The PCR was carried out with 60 Vbeta primers and 13 Jbeta primers. Repertoires were generated with immunoSEQ multiplex PCR, while TCRdb's copy carries only in-frame clones and drops some. The sample lists about 120,000 clones; about four fifths were seen once. CDR3 length: 18 amino acids. Trimming took 2 bases from V and 1 from J, leaving 19 bases between them. Germline V gives CDR1 SGHNT, CDR2 YYREEE (reference sequence). The source is a woman younger than 30 in good health and CMV-seronegative. Sequenced material: PBMCs. This sequence joins TRBV5-4 and TRBJ1-5; D gene uncertain. The CDR3 here is CASSFNPIRGGSNQPQHF. In nucleotides, the CDR3 is TGTGCCAGCAGCTTTAACCCGATTCGGGGTGGAAGCAATCAGCCCCAGCATTTT.